This T cell receptor beta chain originates from a study of regulatory T cells in long-lasting Graves disease. The authors built TCR beta libraries using iRepertoire HTBI primers and Arm-PCR of CDR3 regions. Each CDR3 protein gets one entry after TCRdb re-called the multiplex PCR reads with MiXCR. The top ten clones hold approximately 25% of a sample with 450,000 to 650,000 distinct CDR3 sequences, 15% to 20% of them seen once. CDR1 ENHRY and CDR2 SYGVKD come from the germline V gene. The V end lost 6 bases, the J end lost 0 bases, and 7 bases lay between the germline ends. The CDR3 is 13 residues long. Specified time point: newly diagnosed GD, antithyroid drugs for less than 3 months. Generation of the TCR library employed RNA extracted from PBMCs. The table lists this clonotype with a few counts. These records were also assigned to another study, of T cells in Graves' hyperthyroidism and ophthalmopathy.

Sequences were derived from peripheral blood mononuclear cells (PBMCs), sampled at new diagnosis, from a patient treated with antithyroid drugs. This receptor was obtained from a woman in her forties or fifties with Graves disease. This sequence joins TRBV10-3 and TRBJ2-3; D possibly corresponds to TRBD1 (5 bases). The CDR3 region has the DNA TGTGCCATCAGCTGGACAAGCACAGATACGCAGTATTTT. Residues: CAISWTSTDTQYF.